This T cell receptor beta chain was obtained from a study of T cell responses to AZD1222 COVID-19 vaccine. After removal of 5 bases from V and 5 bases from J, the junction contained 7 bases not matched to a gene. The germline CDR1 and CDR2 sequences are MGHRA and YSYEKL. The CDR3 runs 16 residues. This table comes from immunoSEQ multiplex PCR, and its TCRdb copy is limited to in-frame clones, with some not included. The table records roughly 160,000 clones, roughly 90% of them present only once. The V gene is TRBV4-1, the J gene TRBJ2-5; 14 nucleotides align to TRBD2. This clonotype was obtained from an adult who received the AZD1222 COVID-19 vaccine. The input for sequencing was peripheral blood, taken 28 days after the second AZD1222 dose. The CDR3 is CASSSSTSGGAETQYF. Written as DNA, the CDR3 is TGCGCCAGCAGCTCCTCGACTAGCGGGGGGGCCGAGACCCAGTACTTC.